This T cell receptor (beta chain) was sequenced for a study of blood T cell repertoires in COVID-19. At the level of the study: Acute-phase and convalescent COVID-19 samples originated in the United States, Italy and Spain.

This CDR3 is 14 amino acids long. Germline assignment: CDR1 LNHNV and CDR2 YYDKDF (reference sequence). V lost 0 bases and J lost 10; bases outside the gene matches: 3. The repertoire was sequenced with immunoSEQ multiplex PCR; TCRdb's copy has only in-frame clones and lacks some. The sample records fewer than 250,000 clones, roughly nine tenths being singletons. Source material: peripheral blood. The TCR originated in a man in his sixties or seventies with acute or convalescent COVID-19. The V call is TRBV15, the J call TRBJ2-1, with 10 positions matching TRBD2. The CDR3 nucleotides are TGTGCCACCAGCAGAGATAGTAGCGGGAGGGAGCAGTTCTTC. Translating it yields CATSRDSSGREQFF.